Below, 26 T cell receptor beta chains from the same sample are listed, as sequenced in a study of blood T cells in healthy people across ages (dated by TCRdb to between 2014 and 2017). Libraries were constructed by 5' RACE. Sequencing was performed on an Illumina HiSeq 2500. A second 7 to 11 cycle PCR used a sample-barcoded 5' primer and a J-beta primer mix. Through fastp at Q25 and MiXCR, TCRdb rebuilt clones from the public reads, retaining in-frame beta chains. Rows matching on CDR3 protein sequence are summarized as one entry with the most common DNA and genes. The sample data list more than 1,000,000 distinct CDR3 sequences, and about 25% of these were observed just once. The top ten clonotypes cover 0.65% to 0.95% of the sample. This same sample was also taken into another study, of T cells of mothers and their children.

Sequenced material: blood. These receptors were collected from a girl aged 2 to 9 in good health.

In its sample, this clonotype was seen a few times. The chain carries TRBV9 and TRBJ1-1, with unresolved D. The V end was cut by 0 bases, the J end by 2 bases, with 8 bases between. Germline V gene lookup returns CDR1 SGDLS and CDR2 YYNGEE. The CDR3 has 14 amino acids. The CDR3 spells CASSVVETNTEAFF. The CDR3 nucleotides are TGTGCCAGCAGCGTAGTTGAGACTAACACTGAAGCTTTCTTT.

The chain joins TRBV20-1 to TRBJ2-3, with 9 bases aligning to TRBD2. With 1 base clipped from V and 3 bases from J, the junction kept 8 bases outside the gene matches. The CDR3 is 16 residues long. Germline V gene sequence: CDR1 DFQATT, CDR2 SNEGSKA (reference sequence). CDR3 nucleotide sequence: TGCAGTGCTAGAGCCAGGGCGGGAGGGGTTACAGATACGCAGTATTTT. Encoded protein: CSARARAGGVTDTQYF.

The chain links TRBV21-1 to TRBJ1-2. TRBV21-1 is designated a pseudogene. The CDR3 covers 13 residues. The DNA for the CDR3 is TGTGCCAGCAGCAAACCCGTCGACTATGGCTACACCTTC. The encoded protein is CASSKPVDYGYTF.

The chain has TRBV11-2 and TRBJ2-5; TRBD2 matches 7 bases. V gave up 2 bases and J gave up 4 bases; unmatched junction bases: 7. CDR1 and CDR2 from the germline V gene are SGHAT and FQNNGV. This CDR3 spans 15 amino acids. As DNA, the CDR3 is TGTGCCAGCAGCTTAACCTTTAGCGGGTTAGAGACCCAGTACTTC. Its protein is CASSLTFSGLETQYF. Looking up the rest from reference TRBV11-2 and TRBJ2-5 gives the full variable domain: EAGVAQSPRYKIIEKRQSVAFWCNPISGHATLYWYQQILGQGPKLLIQFQNNGVVDDSQLPKDRFSAERLKGVDSTLKIQPAKLEDSAVYLCASSLTFSGLETQYFGPGTRLLVL.

A remark on this clonotype: It may be a read error: a sequence one base away is much more abundant. The gene calls are TRBV27 and TRBJ1-1; D is possibly TRBD1 (5 bases). CDR1 and CDR2 from the germline V gene are MNHEY and SMNVEV (reference sequence). This CDR3 spans 13 amino acids. V was cut by 6 bases and J by 1 base, with 9 bases left in between. The CDR3 reads CASRLTANTEAFF. CDR3 DNA sequence: TGTGCCAGCAGGTTGACAGCGAACACTGAAGCTTTCTTT.

The chain is built from TRBV29-1 and TRBJ1-2; no clear D. V dropped 3 bases and J dropped 4 bases, with 9 bases sitting between them. The CDR3 length is 12 residues. Germline V gene data show CDR1 as SQVTM and CDR2 as ANQGSEA. The CDR3 protein is CSVDGLGYGYTF. DNA of the CDR3: TGCAGCGTTGACGGGCTTGGCTATGGCTACACCTTC. Based on the CDR3 plus reference TRBV29-1 and TRBJ1-2, the full variable domain is SAVISQKPSRDICQRGTSLTIQCQVDSQVTMMFWYRQQPGQSLTLIATANQGSEATYESGFVIDKFPISRPNLTFSTLTVSNMSPEDSSIYLCSVDGLGYGYTFGSGTRLTVV.

The rearrangement uses TRBV12-3 or TRBV12-4 and TRBJ2-3; tentatively, D is TRBD1 (5 bases). Trimming took 5 bases from V and 4 from J, leaving 16 bases between them. This CDR3 contains 15 residues. The CDR3 loop reads CASSLAGPYADTQYF. CDR3 DNA: TGTGCCAGCAGTCTGGCAGGGCCGTACGCAGATACGCAGTATTTT.

The V and J genes are TRBV11-3 and TRBJ1-1; D is perhaps TRBD1 (6 bases). The V gene lost 5 bases and the J gene lost 10 bases, with 11 bases spanning the gap. The CDR3 runs 11 residues. Germline lookup yields CDR1 SGHNT and CDR2 YENEEA. The CDR3 protein is CASSGLTGAFF. The CDR3 DNA follows: TGTGCCAGCAGCGGGTTGACAGGAGCTTTCTTT.

This clonotype was recorded at least ten times. This chain connects TRBV5-1 to TRBJ2-2; D ambiguous. V lost 5 bases and J 3 bases, leaving 5 bases between the germline ends. The CDR3 has 12 amino acids. The germline V gene has CDR1 SGHRS and CDR2 YFSETQ. CDR3 DNA: TGCGCCAGCAGTTGGGACACCGGGGAGCTGTTTTTT. This translates into CASSWDTGELFF.

This clonotype was counted between two and nine times. This rearrangement joins TRBV29-1 to TRBJ2-3, with D tentatively TRBD2 (6 bases). V was pared by 7 bases and J by 2 bases, with 10 bases between. The CDR3 loop spans 12 amino acids. Germline V gives CDR1 SQVTM, CDR2 ANQGSEA. The CDR3 reads CSAGTDTDTQYF. The CDR3 DNA reads TGCAGCGCCGGGACTGACACAGATACGCAGTATTTT.

The V and J genes are TRBV20-1 and TRBJ2-1; 7 nucleotides align to TRBD2. The CDR3 spans 13 residues. CDR1 and CDR2 (germline): DFQATT, SNEGSKA (reference sequence). V dropped 3 bases and J dropped 6; count of bases not matched to a gene: 5. Written as DNA, the CDR3 is TGCAGTGCTAGGGAGGGGAGGGGCAATGAGCAGTTCTTC. This encodes CSAREGRGNEQFF.

This clonotype has a handful of counts. The chain employs TRBV28 and TRBJ1-2, with D hard to call. V lost 2 bases and J 1 base, leaving 11 bases between the germline ends. Germline-derived CDR1 and CDR2 are MDHEN and SYDVKM. The CDR3 has 15 residues. CDR3 amino acids: CASSLTFGSNYGYTF. The CDR3 nucleotides read TGTGCCAGCAGTTTAACATTCGGCAGTAACTATGGCTACACCTTC.

The chain is built from TRBV7-8 and TRBJ1-2; D remains unclear. CDR1 and CDR2 from the germline V gene are SGHVS and FQNEAQ. This CDR3 comprises 11 residues. Trimming took 2 bases from V and 6 from J, leaving 4 bases between them. The CDR3, as DNA: TGTGCCAGCAGCTTAACTCATGGCTACACCTTC. This gives the protein CASSLTHGYTF.

The table lists this clonotype with a few counts. The CDR3: CASSPSLLNTEAFF. The CDR3 nucleotides are TGCGCCAGCAGCCCGTCCTTGCTAAACACTGAAGCTTTCTTT. The chain employs TRBV5-1 and TRBJ1-1, with no clear D. The V end was cut by 4 bases, the J end by 2 bases, with 12 bases between. Germline CDR1 SGHRS, CDR2 YFSETQ. The CDR3 extends over 14 amino acids.

This chain links TRBV19 with TRBJ2-2; possibly TRBD2 for D (6 bases). The CDR3 is made up of 12 amino acids. Per germline, CDR1 LNHDA and CDR2 SQIVND (reference sequence). V shed 3 bases and J shed 7 bases, with 6 bases lying between them. As DNA, the CDR3 is TGTGCCAGTAGTATGGGGGGCGGGGAGCTGTTTTTT. This translates into CASSMGGGELFF.

This clonotype was counted a few times. The V call is TRBV2, the J call TRBJ2-3; 7 nucleotides line up with TRBD1. The J segment lost 1 base and the V segment lost 1 base, leaving 2 bases of the junction unmatched. The CDR3 contains 15 residues. CDR1 is SNHLY and CDR2 is FYNNEI in the germline V gene. CDR3 nucleotide sequence: TGTGCCAGCAGTGAAGACGGACAGGGCACAGATACGCAGTATTTT. Amino acids: CASSEDGQGTDTQYF.

V and J are TRBV20-1 and TRBJ2-1, with D possibly being TRBD2 (5 bases). The length of the CDR3 is 13 residues. The germline CDR1 and CDR2 sequences are DFQATT and SNEGSKA (reference sequence). V shed 3 bases and J shed 1 base, with 7 bases lying between them. The CDR3 bases are TGCAGTGCTAGCAGAGGGTCCTACAATGAGCAGTTCTTC. Its protein product is CSASRGSYNEQFF.

V gene TRBV7-2 combines with J gene TRBJ1-2; D is possibly TRBD1 (5 bases). Germline CDR1 is SGHTA and CDR2 is FQGNSA. The CDR3 runs to 16 residues. The V end was cut by 1 base, the J end by 6 bases, with 18 bases between. CDR3 region: CASSLDTGSSRDGYTF. As DNA, the CDR3 is TGTGCCAGCAGCTTAGATACAGGTTCATCAAGGGATGGCTACACCTTC.

This clonotype has a handful of counts. Being one base from a much bigger clone, this may be a read error. This chain uses TRBV7-9 with TRBJ2-5; possible D gene TRBD2, 6 bases. The CDR3 totals 15 residues. Germline V lookup: CDR1 SEHNR, CDR2 FQNEAQ (reference sequence). CDR3 in DNA: TGTGCCAGCAGCTTAGGGACTACCCACGATGTTGCCCAGCACTTC. It encodes CASSLGTTHDVAQHF. Full variable domain (outside the CDR3, taken from reference TRBV7-9 and TRBJ2-5): DTGVSQNPRHKITKRGQNVTFRCDPISEHNRLYWYRQTLGQGPEFLTYFQNEAQLEKSRLLSDRFSAERPKGSFSTLEIQRTEQGDSAMYLCASSLGTTHDVAQHFGPGTRLLVL.

The chain is built from TRBV7-2 and TRBJ2-4; the match to TRBD1 covers 11 bases. Trimming took 1 base from V and 8 from J; bases not matched to a gene: 13. In germline, CDR1 is SGHTA, CDR2 FQGNSA. The CDR3 runs to 18 residues. CDR3 residues: CASSLEDRGLAEVDIQYF. CDR3 nucleotides: TGTGCCAGCAGCTTAGAGGACAGGGGGCTCGCTGAGGTCGACATTCAGTACTTC.

V and J are TRBV29-1 and TRBJ1-1; maybe TRBD1 (5 bases). Germline loops: CDR1 SQVTM, CDR2 ANQGSEA. The CDR3 loop spans 12 amino acids. V dropped 7 bases and J dropped 5 bases, with 14 bases sitting between them. The CDR3 sequence: CSGRDLRTEAFF. CDR3 DNA: TGCAGCGGACGGGACTTAAGGACTGAAGCTTTCTTT. Together with reference TRBV29-1 and TRBJ1-1, the CDR3 gives the full variable domain: SAVISQKPSRDICQRGTSLTIQCQVDSQVTMMFWYRQQPGQSLTLIATANQGSEATYESGFVIDKFPISRPNLTFSTLTVSNMSPEDSSIYLCSGRDLRTEAFFGQGTRLTVV.

The J gene is TRBJ2-5, the V gene TRBV28, with 9 nucleotides matching TRBD1. The J call may be mistaken, given a closer DNA end match to TRBJ2-7. This CDR3 has 14 amino acids. Germline V gene lookup returns CDR1 MDHEN and CDR2 SYDVKM. CDR3 bases: TGTGCCACCAACTCAGGACAGGGGATCCACGAGCAGTACTTC. Translating gives CATNSGQGIHEQYF.

The V call is TRBV5-4, the J call TRBJ2-7, with 7 bases lining up with TRBD2. The CDR3 runs 13 residues. Germline loops: CDR1 SGHNT, CDR2 YYREEE (reference sequence). CDR3 amino acids: CAGSVAGAWEQYF. The CDR3 DNA reads TGTGCTGGAAGCGTAGCGGGCGCCTGGGAGCAGTACTTC.

This chain uses TRBV24-1 with TRBJ2-5; TRBD1 matches 9 bases. This CDR3 has 16 residues. The ends lost 4 bases at V and 4 bases at J; junction bases unmatched: 9. Per germline, CDR1 KGHDR and CDR2 SFDVKD. The CDR3 loop is CATSEQGQGLPETQYF. In nucleotides, the CDR3 is TGTGCCACCAGTGAACAGGGACAGGGATTGCCAGAGACCCAGTACTTC.

The V gene is TRBV7-9, the J gene TRBJ2-7, with D possibly called TRBD1 or TRBD2 (5 bases each). Per germline, CDR1 SEHNR and CDR2 FQNEAQ (reference sequence). The V gene lost 1 base and the J gene lost 3 bases, with 10 bases spanning the gap. This CDR3 comprises 14 residues. This chain's CDR3 is CASSLGDLIYEQYF. DNA for the CDR3: TGTGCCAGCAGCTTAGGGGACCTAATCTACGAGCAGTACTTC.

This chain links TRBV7-3 with TRBJ2-6, with D possibly called TRBD1 or TRBD2 (5 bases each). CDR1 is SGHTA, CDR2 FQGTGA, per germline. Trimming took 4 bases from V and 0 from J, leaving 19 bases between them. CDR3 length: 19 residues. The CDR3 protein is CASSSVPGTPSSGANVLTF. DNA for the CDR3: TGTGCCAGCAGCTCTGTACCCGGGACGCCGAGCTCTGGGGCCAACGTCCTGACTTTC.